Sequencing of this TCR beta chain was carried out in a study of shared clonotypes between healthy human individuals (dated by TCRdb to about 2020). Study-wide context: A couple of women and three men aged 18 to 49 years were included in the cohort. To increase sequencing depth and limit assay-specific biases, TCR repertoire library preparation and sequencing were carried out by different laboratories using diverse techniques. Per donor, leukapheresis produced somewhere between about 0.8 and 9 billion PBMCs. To estimate repertoire size and how much clonotypes are shared between individuals, the study performed deep sequencing of blood TCR repertoires from roughly five healthy adults. For each donor, three plates each were used for CD4 naive and CD4 memory, two plates were used for CD8 naive, and one plate was used for CD8 memory.

The donors were healthy, HIV-negative adults who had no recently reported acute infections or vaccinations. Every donor was a Caucasian adult living in Nashville, Tennessee, USA. CD4+ T cells were enriched by magnetic negative selection; naive cells were then positively selected on CD45RA, and the negative fraction formed the memory subset. Blood was obtained by leukapheresis, after which PBMCs were separated by Ficoll-Histopaque density gradient centrifugation and cryopreserved in liquid nitrogen vapor phase. Analytical flow cytometry was used to check the purity and quantity of each magnetically sorted T cell population. Each sorted fraction had its genomic DNA isolated and then quantified by UV absorbance on a Nanodrop 2000c. General findings and caveats noted by the study authors: Because the study included a small number of donors, the genetic and exposure-history diversity represented was limited. Compared with non-shared clonotypes, the clonotypes found in all four sorted-subset donors had higher generation probabilities. Sampling was limited to blood, and TCR repertoires in tissue likely differ from TCR repertoires in blood. Based on pairwise subsampling, the degree of clonotype sharing among donors was expected to be affected by sequencing depth. Larger estimated clonotype richness was generally found for naive subsets than for memory subsets. When several donors were compared, the shared fraction of clonotypes was about 5% for naive CD4, approximately 3.5% for naive CD8, 2.3% for memory CD4, and less than 0.5% for memory CD8. Even with the large sequencing depth, rarefaction of the sorted-subset datasets indicated that sequencing was incomplete.

TCR CDR3 regions were amplified from genomic DNA by multiplex PCR using the deep immunoSEQ assay. For each cell subset, the extracted genomic DNA was distributed evenly across all wells of several immunoSEQ 96-well plates, and each plate served as one replicate. For sorted subsets, 150 to 200 ng genomic DNA, equal to 30,000 or so T cell genomes, was loaded into each replicate PCR. Purified libraries were measured with a Qubit 3.0 fluorometer, size-checked on a Bioanalyzer 2100, and measured again with the KAPA Library Quantification kit. Every immunoSEQ 96-well plate was sequenced on a separate single-read 150-cycle Illumina NextSeq 550 flow cell. Turning to the authors' computational methods: Because only junctional sequences without quality scores were contained in the immunoSEQ output, filtering matching that applied to full-length reads could not be performed. Sequences were annotated with PyIR, a Python wrapper for IgBLAST v1.9, and V/J genes and CDR3 were assigned using IMGT germline references. Reads were removed for weak V/J assignments (E-value above 1e-6), missing CDR3, stop codons, out-of-frame junctions, or ambiguous translated residues. A V3J clonotype was defined by an identical inferred V gene, J gene, and CDR3 amino acid sequence. Percentage overlap between repertoires was computed as shared unique clonotypes divided by the size of the smaller repertoire. RTK rarefaction, the Chao1 estimator, and Recon v2.1 estimates of unobserved clonotypes were used to assess repertoire richness. Generation probabilities for all TCRbeta clonotypes obtained by the gDNA method from a handful of donors were computed using OLGA. TCRdb re-hosts the immuneACCESS table, in-frame sequences only. Its copies lack some clones; in the studies checked, an unresolved V gene accounts for under half of them, and the cause for the rest is not known. V and J calls and clone size are copied from that table; D and trimming were computed from the DNA. Counted in this sample were just over 2,000,000 clones; about 95% of them appeared once. The ten largest clones add up to 0.1% to 0.15% of the sample.

Via the germline V gene, CDR1 is SGHRS and CDR2 YFSETQ. Counted from cysteine to phenylalanine, this CDR3 has 16 amino acids. Only CDR3 DNA remains: 48 bases, in frame from the first base. For this chain, trimming is 1 base at the V end and 4 bases at the J end, and the number of junction bases without a gene match is 6. Concerning this clone: It lacks a known antigen. Base qualities are not recorded, but no much larger clone differs from it by a single base.

The sequenced sample was naive CD4+ T cells sorted from blood. In light of the paper, this sample's cell subset or site label describes: CD45RA+ positively selected. Here the chain combines TRBV5-1 and TRBJ1-5; the junction holds 9 bases that match TRBD1. The clonotype comes from a man aged 18 to 35 in good health. The CDR3 protein sequence reads: CASSLTPGTGNQPQHF. Read as DNA, the sequence is TGCGCCAGCAGCTTGACTCCCGGGACAGGGAATCAGCCCCAGCATTTT.